The rows below give T cell receptor beta chains drawn from one sample of a study of blood T cell repertoires in COVID-19. The table came from immunoSEQ multiplex PCR; TCRdb's copy has only in-frame clones and leaves some out. The sample carries 210,000 or so clones, about four fifths recorded once. The sequenced material came from PBMCs or T cells enriched from blood (not recorded which). The receptors were sampled from a woman in her fifties or sixties who had been exposed to COVID-19. Each CDR3 is given with its conserved first and last residue. The D gene is left open where the match is weak. Size is omitted from some rows. Given values are once, few, many or a class for expanded clones.

-	-	TRBV2	TRBJ2-6	TGTGCCAGCAGCGCCCAACAATCTGGGGCCAACGTCCTGACTTTC	CASSAQQSGANVLTF
TRBD1	-	TRBV7-6	TRBJ1-4	TGTGCCAGCAGTCCGACAGGGAGAAAAGAAAAACTGTTTTTT	CASSPTGRKEKLFF
-	-	TRBV27	TRBJ2-3	TGTGCCAGCAACACAGGGGGAGGGACGCAGTATTTT	CASNTGGGTQYF
-	-	TRBV3-1/TRBV3-2	TRBJ1-4	TGTGCCAGCAGCCTCAATCCCACGGGGGAAAAACTGTTTTTT	CASSLNPTGEKLFF
TRBD1	-	TRBV19	TRBJ1-2	TGTGCCAGTAGGGAGGACAGGGTCGAATTTTTCGGCTATGGCTACACCTTC	CASREDRVEFFGYGYTF
TRBD1	-	TRBV18	TRBJ2-5	TGTGCCAGCTCACCACGTAGGGGGCACCAAGAGACCCAGTACTTC	CASSPRRGHQETQYF
-	-	TRBV10-2	TRBJ1-2	TGCGCCAGCAGTGACGGGGATGGCTACACCTTC	CASSDGDGYTF
-	-	TRBV20-1	TRBJ2-1	TGCAGTGCTAGAAATCGGGATGAGCAGTTCTTC	CSARNRDEQFF
TRBD1	-	TRBV5-4	TRBJ2-7	TGTGCCAGCAGTTTTGGACAGGGGGCAAGCGAGCAGTACTTC	CASSFGQGASEQYF
-	-	TRBV6-5	TRBJ2-7	TGTGCCACCGGGACTCCCCCCTACGAGCAGTACTTC	CATGTPPYEQYF
TRBD2	-	TRBV29-1	TRBJ2-2	TGCAGCGTTGAAGTCCTAGCGGGGGCCGCGAACACCGGGGAGCTGTTTTTT	CSVEVLAGAANTGELFF
TRBD1	once	TRBV27	TRBJ1-6	TGTGCCAGCAGTCTCGAAGGGGGCCGCAATTCACCCCTCCACTTT	CASSLEGGRNSPLHF
TRBD1	-	TRBV6-5	TRBJ1-2	TGTGCCAGCAGTTACGCGGGACAGGGGTATGGCTACACCTTC	CASSYAGQGYGYTF
-	-	TRBV6-5	TRBJ1-3	TGTGCCAGCAGTTACTCGGGGGGGATGTCTGGAAACACCATATATTTT	CASSYSGGMSGNTIYF
-	once	TRBV6-2/TRBV6-3	TRBJ1-2	TGTGCCAGCACCCCAGGGAGAAACTATGGCTACACCTTC	CASTPGRNYGYTF
TRBD1	-	TRBV2	TRBJ2-1	TGTGCCAGCAGCGTTAACAGGGGACATGAGCAGTTCTTC	CASSVNRGHEQFF
-	-	TRBV4-1	TRBJ1-1	TGCGCCAGCAGCCAAGGGCAGGGCAGCGACACTGAAGCTTTCTTT	CASSQGQGSDTEAFF
TRBD1	-	TRBV11-2	TRBJ1-1	TGTGCCAGCAGCCTGACAGGGTTTGAAGCTTTCTTT	CASSLTGFEAFF
-	-	TRBV18	TRBJ2-3	TGTGCCAGCTCGGAGGCAGTCACAGATACGCAGTATTTT	CASSEAVTDTQYF
TRBD1	-	TRBV27	TRBJ2-3	TGTGCCAGCAGTCCCAGGACAGGGGGGGGAGATACGCAGTATTTT	CASSPRTGGGDTQYF
TRBD1	-	TRBV11-2	TRBJ1-5	TGTGCCAGCAGCCGAGGAGGCAGGGGGCCTGCCTATCAGCCCCAGCATTTT	CASSRGGRGPAYQPQHF
-	-	TRBV19	TRBJ2-3	TGTGCCAGTAGTATAGGAGGATCTAGCACAGATACGCAGTATTTT	CASSIGGSSTDTQYF
TRBD2	-	TRBV11-2	TRBJ2-1	TGTGCCAGCAGCTTATCTAGCGGGGGCAATGAGCAGTTCTTC	CASSLSSGGNEQFF
-	-	TRBV5-6	TRBJ2-7	TGTGCCAGCAGCTCCTCGTACGAGCAGTACTTC	CASSSSYEQYF
TRBD1	once	TRBV19	TRBJ1-2	TGTGCCAGTAGTATGGGACAGGGGGCGCGCGGCTACACCTTC	CASSMGQGARGYTF
-	-	TRBV19	TRBJ2-5	TGTGCCAGTAGTATAGACGGGGAGACCCAGTACTTC	CASSIDGETQYF
-	-	TRBV7-9	TRBJ1-1	TGTGCCAGCAGCCCCCTCCCACAGGGTAGGGGCACTGAAGCTTTCTTT	CASSPLPQGRGTEAFF
-	-	TRBV5-5	TRBJ2-7	TGTGCCAGCAGCTTGGTGCAGACTGCCTACGAGCAGTACTTC	CASSLVQTAYEQYF
-	-	TRBV18	TRBJ1-3	TGTGCCAGCTCTTTTTCTCCAGTAGCAGACTCTGGAAACACCATATATTTT	CASSFSPVADSGNTIYF
-	-	TRBV6-5	TRBJ1-6	TGTGCCAGCAAGAGCGTTGGAGGAGCCCTCCACTTT	CASKSVGGALHF
TRBD1	-	TRBV3-1/TRBV3-2	TRBJ1-1	TGTGCCAGCAGCCAAGTACCAGGGGGGCGGAAAGCTTTCTTT	CASSQVPGGRKAFF
TRBD1	-	TRBV10-3	TRBJ2-1	TGTGCCATCAGTGGCGACAGGGACAATGAGCAGTTCTTC	CAISGDRDNEQFF
TRBD2	-	TRBV19	TRBJ2-1	TGTGCCTCTCTCGGGCTAGCGGGGGCCTATGGTAATGAGCAGTTCTTC	CASLGLAGAYGNEQFF
-	-	TRBV6-5	TRBJ1-3	TGTGCCAGCAGGGGGACATCTGGAAACACCATATATTTT	CASRGTSGNTIYF
TRBD2	-	TRBV4-3	TRBJ2-3	TGCGCCAGCAGCCCCCGACTAAGTCTAGCGGGGACTAGCACAGATACGCAGTATTTT	CASSPRLSLAGTSTDTQYF
TRBD1	-	TRBV6-5	TRBJ1-2	TGTGCCAGCAGTTACTCTTCGGGACAGATCCGGTATGGCTACACCTTC	CASSYSSGQIRYGYTF
TRBD1	-	TRBV9	TRBJ1-1	TGTGCCAGCAGCCCGCGACAGGGGAGACCCACCATGAACACTGAAGCTTTCTTT	CASSPRQGRPTMNTEAFF
-	-	TRBV29-1	TRBJ1-1	TGCAGCGTTGACTCCCCTTTTAGCACTGAAGCTTTCTTT	CSVDSPFSTEAFF
TRBD2	-	TRBV14	TRBJ2-4	TGTGCCAGCAGCCAAGCTAGGGCTAGCGGGGCCAAAAACATTCAGTACTTC	CASSQARASGAKNIQYF
-	-	TRBV7-2	TRBJ2-5	TGTGCCAGCAGCTTAGCTTATCAAGAGACCCAGTACTTC	CASSLAYQETQYF
TRBD1	-	TRBV19	TRBJ1-2	TGTGCCACCCGCCCCCCGGGACAGGGTATGAAGAATGGCTACACCTTC	CATRPPGQGMKNGYTF
-	-	TRBV7-9	TRBJ2-7	TGTGCCAGCAGCCCCCAGGGTAATTCCTACGAGCAGTACTTC	CASSPQGNSYEQYF
-	-	TRBV5-1	TRBJ2-1	TGCGCCAGCAGCCGAGGATCTGTTCTAGAAGGAGTCAATGAGCAGTTCTTC	CASSRGSVLEGVNEQFF
-	-	TRBV28	TRBJ1-1	TGTGCCAGCAGTCCCCTCGGGGGTCAGAGGAACACTGAAGCTTTCTTT	CASSPLGGQRNTEAFF
TRBD1	-	TRBV9	TRBJ1-2	TGTGCCAGCAGCCCACTGGGACAGGGGCCCGGCTACACCTTC	CASSPLGQGPGYTF
-	-	TRBV7-2	TRBJ2-7	TGTGCCAGCAGGGAGAATACGGGGTTCTCCTACGAGCAGTACTTC	CASRENTGFSYEQYF
-	-	TRBV3-1/TRBV3-2	TRBJ1-2	TGTGCCAGCAGCCAAGAGGGATCAAGGTTAGGGGTTGGCTACACCTTC	CASSQEGSRLGVGYTF
-	-	TRBV27	TRBJ1-2	TGTGCCAGCAGTTTATCGCCCCTGGCCAGGGGCTACACCTTC	CASSLSPLARGYTF
TRBD1	-	TRBV12-5	TRBJ1-5	TGTGCTAGTGGTTTGGTAGTGACAGGGCTAGACCAGCCCCAGCATTTT	CASGLVVTGLDQPQHF
TRBD1	-	TRBV6-5	TRBJ1-6	TGTGCCAGCAGTAACACAGGGGCTGGTTCACCCCTCCACTTT	CASSNTGAGSPLHF
-	few	TRBV3-1/TRBV3-2	TRBJ1-3	TGTGCCAGCAGCGTCACTGCCTCCTCAAACACCATATATTTT	CASSVTASSNTIYF
-	-	TRBV25-1	TRBJ1-1	TGTGCCAGCAGTCCGAGGACAGCCACAGGCACTGAAGCTTTCTTT	CASSPRTATGTEAFF